This TCR beta chain was retrieved from a study of vaccination and CD4 T cells after COVID-19. Researchers used the Oncomine TCR Beta short-read assay to sequence DNA from cultured CD4+ T cells. Each CDR3 protein gets one entry after TCRdb re-called the PCR reads with MiXCR. Among more than 11,000 distinct CDR3 sequences listed, 25% to 35% were seen once. The germline V and J ends were trimmed by 3 bases and 0 bases, with 5 bases remaining between them. The length of the CDR3 is 12 residues. CDR1 is DFQATT and CDR2 is SNEGSKA in the germline V gene (reference sequence). Noted treatment: roughly 10-day PBMC culture with coronavirus spike peptide pools or control peptides (ViraFEST assay). In its sample, this clonotype was seen a few times. The antigen is undetermined.

The origin of this receptor is a human donor who received a COVID-19 vaccine. The chain combines TRBV20-1 with TRBJ1-2; no firm D call. Sample: CD4+ T cells from blood, cultured in vitro, taken before SARS-CoV-2 vaccination. CDR3 sequence (DNA): TGCAGTGCTAGTACCTCTAACTATGGCTACACCTTC. It specifies CSASTSNYGYTF.